The 19 T cell receptor beta chains below all came from one sample that was sequenced in a study of cytomegalovirus exposure and HLA in healthy donors. 60 Vbeta and 13 Jbeta primers were used in PCR. Generated by immunoSEQ multiplex PCR, the TCRdb table keeps only in-frame clones and is missing some. The data contain around 150,000 clones, 84% of them singletons. The specimen sequenced was PBMCs. All receptors derive from a man aged 18 to 29 in good health and CMV-seronegative.

V is TRBV19 and J is TRBJ1-1, with a weak D call TRBD1 (5 bases). Germline lookup yields CDR1 LNHDA and CDR2 SQIVND (reference sequence). The V and J ends lost 3 bases and 4 bases respectively, with 9 bases between them. The CDR3 has 13 amino acids. CDR3 protein: CASSMGGFTEAFF. The CDR3 DNA sequence: TGTGCCAGTAGTATGGGGGGTTTCACTGAAGCTTTCTTT.

This clone was observed a handful of times. The chain employs TRBV10-3 and TRBJ1-1; 11 nucleotides line up with TRBD1. The germline V gene has CDR1 ENHRY and CDR2 SYGVKD. After removal of 4 bases from V and 4 bases from J, the junction contained 2 bases not matched to a gene. The length of the CDR3 is 14 residues. CDR3 in DNA: TGTGCCATCAGTGGGGACAGGGGGTCCACTGAAGCTTTCTTT. This gives the protein CAISGDRGSTEAFF.

The rearrangement links TRBV28 to TRBJ2-7; D may be TRBD2 (6 bases). Germline V lookup: CDR1 MDHEN, CDR2 SYDVKM. The V and J ends lost 4 bases and 7 bases respectively, with 23 bases between them. This CDR3 has 16 amino acids. The CDR3 coding sequence is TGTGCCAGCAGTTCGCTTTCCGGGACTTGGGATCCTGAGCAGTACTTC. Translated, it gives CASSSLSGTWDPEQYF.

This clone occurred a few times. The CDR3 loop is CASRQGSTDTQYF. CDR3 nucleotides: TGTGCCAGCAGACAGGGAAGCACAGATACGCAGTATTTT. The rearrangement links TRBV6-1 to TRBJ2-3; D is perhaps TRBD1 (6 bases). V was clipped by 6 bases and J by 0 bases, with 7 bases between them. From germline, CDR1 is MNHNS and CDR2 SASEGT. The CDR3 has 13 residues.

The chain recombines TRBV2 with TRBJ2-5; the D gene is possibly TRBD1 (7 bases). Trimming took off 5 bases at V and 7 bases at J, with 17 bases between the two ends. This CDR3 comprises 14 residues. Looked up from germline, CDR1 is SNHLY and CDR2 is FYNNEI. Here the CDR3 DNA reads TGTGCCAGCAGTTTCTCAGGGGGGCGGGGGACCCAGTACTTC. Its protein product is CASSFSGGRGTQYF.

This chain joins TRBV10-3 and TRBJ1-2, with 7 bases that match TRBD1. Germline V gene sequence: CDR1 ENHRY, CDR2 SYGVKD. V gave up 9 bases and J gave up 0 bases; unmatched junction bases: 10. The length of the CDR3 is 15 residues. This chain's CDR3 is CAIRAGTDANYGYTF. The DNA for the CDR3 is TGTGCCATAAGGGCCGGGACAGACGCTAACTATGGCTACACCTTC.

DNA of the CDR3: TGTGCCAGCAGCTTAACCCGACAGGGTGCTTCACCCCTCCACTTT. Amino acids: CASSLTRQGASPLHF. J is TRBJ1-6 and V is TRBV13, with 7 bases lining up with TRBD1. V dropped 2 bases and J dropped 9; count of bases not matched to a gene: 7. The CDR3 is 15 amino acids. Germline V gene data show CDR1 as PRHDT and CDR2 as FYEKMQ (reference sequence).

This clone was picked up one time. The rearrangement uses TRBV11-3 and TRBJ2-3; weak D call: TRBD2 (5 bases). CDR3 size: 15 residues. The germline V and J ends were trimmed by 2 bases and 0 bases, with 9 bases remaining between them. The germline V gene encodes CDR1 SGHNT and CDR2 YENEEA. CDR3 protein: CASSLKRRSTDTQYF. CDR3 sequence (DNA): TGTGCCAGCAGCTTAAAGCGGAGGAGCACAGATACGCAGTATTTT.

CDR3 sequence: CASSYYSGGASFF. Here the CDR3 DNA reads TGTGCCAGCAGTTACTACAGTGGCGGGGCATCTTTCTTT. The chain recombines TRBV6-5 with TRBJ1-1; possibly TRBD1 for D (5 bases). CDR1 and CDR2 from the germline V gene are MNHEY and SVGAGI. CDR3 length: 13 amino acids. The germline V and J ends were trimmed by 1 base and 12 bases, with 15 bases remaining between them.

The chain employs TRBV11-3 and TRBJ2-1; the D gene is possibly TRBD2 (6 bases). Per the germline V gene, CDR1 is SGHNT and CDR2 is YENEEA. V lost 1 base and J lost 2, with 9 bases in between. This CDR3 is built from 15 residues. CDR3 nucleotides: TGTGCCAGCAGCTTAGGCAGCGGGCCCTACAATGAGCAGTTCTTC. It translates to CASSLGSGPYNEQFF.

The chain is built from TRBV28 and TRBJ2-1; 13 positions agree with TRBD2. The CDR3 has 23 amino acids. The V gene end was trimmed by 3 bases and the J gene end by 3 bases; junction bases not matched to a gene: 23. Per the germline V gene, CDR1 is MDHEN and CDR2 is SYDVKM. The CDR3 region is CASSFSRTSGSAHQPPFYNEQFF. CDR3 nucleotide sequence: TGTGCCAGCAGTTTTTCCCGGACTAGCGGGAGTGCTCATCAACCACCCTTCTACAATGAGCAGTTCTTC.

The CDR3 loop reads CASTLTGSGNQPQHF. CDR3 sequence (DNA): TGTGCCAGCACTCTGACAGGGAGTGGCAATCAGCCCCAGCATTTT. The chain is built from TRBV6-6 and TRBJ1-5, with 7 bases that match TRBD1. CDR1 is MNHNY and CDR2 is SVGAGI in the germline V gene (reference sequence). Trimming cost V 7 bases and J 2 bases; bases outside gene matches: 8. The CDR3 length is 15 residues.

The J gene is TRBJ1-2, the V gene TRBV28; TRBD1 matches 7 bases. The CDR3 length is 17 residues. The J segment lost 2 bases and the V segment lost 7 bases, leaving 16 bases of the junction unmatched. Germline V gene lookup returns CDR1 MDHEN and CDR2 SYDVKM. The CDR3 region is CASIRRGQTTRNYGYTF. The CDR3 DNA sequence: TGTGCCAGCATCCGTAGGGGGCAGACGACTCGAAACTATGGCTACACCTTC.

This sequence joins TRBV19 and TRBJ1-4, with 8 nucleotides matching TRBD1. CDR1 and CDR2 from the germline V gene are LNHDA and SQIVND (reference sequence). The trim removed 7 bases at V and 8 bases at J, leaving 15 bases unmatched. The CDR3 sequence is 16 residues long. The CDR3 protein is CASKIGQGRFGEKLFF. The CDR3 DNA sequence: TGTGCCAGTAAGATAGGACAGGGAAGGTTTGGCGAAAAACTGTTTTTT.

V is TRBV6-5 and J is TRBJ2-5; 9 bases agree with TRBD2. The ends lost 3 bases at V and 4 bases at J; junction bases unmatched: 9. The germline CDR1 and CDR2 sequences are MNHEY and SVGAGI. This CDR3 contains 16 residues. The CDR3 nucleotides are TGTGCCAGCAGTTATCGGCGTAGCGGGGGCTCAGAGACCCAGTACTTC. As protein: CASSYRRSGGSETQYF.

The chain carries TRBV5-1 and TRBJ1-1; TRBD1 matches 7 bases. Germline lookup yields CDR1 SGHRS and CDR2 YFSETQ. After removal of 4 bases from V and 1 base from J, the junction contained 4 bases not matched to a gene. This CDR3 contains 14 residues. The CDR3 DNA reads as TGCGCCAGCAGCCACAGGGGAGGGAACACTGAAGCTTTCTTT. Protein product: CASSHRGGNTEAFF.

This clone came up once. This chain joins TRBV11-2 and TRBJ1-5, with TRBD1 matching 7 bases. V shed 5 bases and J 7 bases; nucleotides not matched to a gene: 5. This CDR3 has 13 residues. CDR1 SGHAT and CDR2 FQNNGV come from the germline V gene. Written as DNA, the CDR3 is TGTGCCAGCAGCACGGGACAGATCCAGCCCCAGCATTTT. Amino acid sequence: CASSTGQIQPQHF.

Only one count was recorded for this clone. The chain joins TRBV28 to TRBJ2-1; D is perhaps TRBD1 (5 bases). CDR1 MDHEN and CDR2 SYDVKM come from the germline V gene. Deletions cut 6 bases from V and 12 bases from J, with 12 bases between. The CDR3 has 11 amino acids. The CDR3: CASSPRGGQFF. The CDR3 nucleotides read TGTGCCAGCAGCCCAAGGGGTGGGCAGTTCTTC.

The rearrangement links TRBV2 to TRBJ1-5; D is unresolved. Germline CDR1 SNHLY, CDR2 FYNNEI. The CDR3 totals 13 residues. V lost 8 bases and J 0 bases, leaving 8 bases between the germline ends. The CDR3 region has the DNA TGTGCCAGCCGTTCTCTTAGCAATCAGCCCCAGCATTTT. It is translated as CASRSLSNQPQHF.